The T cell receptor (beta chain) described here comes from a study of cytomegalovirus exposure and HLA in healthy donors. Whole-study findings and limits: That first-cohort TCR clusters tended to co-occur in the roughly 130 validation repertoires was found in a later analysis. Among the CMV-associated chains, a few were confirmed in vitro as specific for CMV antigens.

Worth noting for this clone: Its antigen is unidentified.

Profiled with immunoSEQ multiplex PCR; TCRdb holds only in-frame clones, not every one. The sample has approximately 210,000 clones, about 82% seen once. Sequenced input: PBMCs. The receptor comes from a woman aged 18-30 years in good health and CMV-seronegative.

CDR3 sequence (DNA): TGCGCCAGCACCCTCGGGGGGGCCACCGGGGAGCTGTTTTTT. Translated: CASTLGGATGELFF. The chain combines TRBV10-1 with TRBJ2-2, with TRBD2 identical over 8 bases. The CDR3 has 14 residues. Germline V gene data show CDR1 as WNHNN and CDR2 as SYGVQD (reference sequence). J gave up 4 bases and V 7 bases, and 5 bases lay outside the gene matches.